The sequence of this TCR beta chain was determined in a study of cytomegalovirus exposure and HLA in healthy donors. General study points: What a later analysis reportedly showed was that an Asian-associated ancestry cluster had fewer N-insertions than the 666-donor mean. Both high specificity and high sensitivity reportedly marked the classifier's diagnosis of cytomegalovirus status. The sole available immune exposure information was CMV serostatus. An analysis done earlier found most TCR beta V segments productive about 87% or about 30% of the time.

This PCR relied on a set of 60 Vbeta primers and 13 Jbeta primers. TCRdb keeps only in-frame clones here, not all; method: immunoSEQ multiplex PCR. Listed are tens of thousands of clones; 0.45% to 0.7% falls within the top ten. CDR1 and CDR2 (germline): LNHNV, YYDKDF (reference sequence). The CDR3 length is 16 residues. Trimming took 0 bases from V and 7 from J, leaving 15 bases between them. About this clone: Its cognate antigen is unknown.

This TCR was sampled from a man in his forties or fifties in good health and CMV-seronegative. The rearrangement links TRBV15 to TRBJ1-4, with D perhaps TRBD1 (5 bases). Sample: PBMCs. CDR3 loop: CATSRDSGSQGEKLFF. As DNA, the CDR3 is TGTGCCACCAGCAGAGATTCAGGGTCTCAAGGTGAAAAACTGTTTTTT.